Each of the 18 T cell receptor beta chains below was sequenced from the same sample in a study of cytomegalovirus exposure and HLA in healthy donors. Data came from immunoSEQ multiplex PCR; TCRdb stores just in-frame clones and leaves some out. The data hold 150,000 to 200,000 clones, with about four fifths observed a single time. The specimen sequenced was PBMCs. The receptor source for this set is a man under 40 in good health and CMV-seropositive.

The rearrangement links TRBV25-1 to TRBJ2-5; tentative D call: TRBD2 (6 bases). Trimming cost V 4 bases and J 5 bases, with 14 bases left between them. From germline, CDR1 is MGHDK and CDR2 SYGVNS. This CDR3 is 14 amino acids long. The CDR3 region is CASSAGLQTETQYF. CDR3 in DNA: TGTGCCAGCAGTGCGGGACTCCAGACCGAGACCCAGTACTTC. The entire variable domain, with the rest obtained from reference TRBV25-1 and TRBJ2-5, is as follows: EADIYQTPRYLVIGTGKKITLECSQTMGHDKMYWYQQDPGMELHLIHYSYGVNSTEKGDLSSESTVSRIRTEHFPLTLESARPSHTSQYLCASSAGLQTETQYFGPGTRLLVL.

The CDR3 region is CASRLTQNTEAFF. The CDR3 DNA is TGTGCCAGCAGGCTGACACAGAACACTGAAGCTTTCTTT. This chain connects TRBV2 to TRBJ1-1, with D uncertain. The CDR3 contains 13 residues. Trimming stripped 6 bases from V and 1 base from J, with 9 bases between. Germline CDR1 reads SNHLY; CDR2 reads FYNNEI.

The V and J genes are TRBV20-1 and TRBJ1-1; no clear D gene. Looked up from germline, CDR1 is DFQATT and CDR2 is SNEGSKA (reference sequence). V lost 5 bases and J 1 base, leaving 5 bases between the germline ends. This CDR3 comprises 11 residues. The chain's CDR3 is CSASGNTEAFF. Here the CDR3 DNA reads TGCAGTGCTTCGGGGAACACTGAAGCTTTCTTT.

CDR3 coding DNA: TGTGCCAGCAGCGTGCAGGGGGCAACCTACGAGCAGTACTTC. Translation gives CASSVQGATYEQYF. This chain uses TRBV9 with TRBJ2-7; 8 bases match TRBD1. The CDR3 is 14 residues long. Germline assignment: CDR1 SGDLS and CDR2 YYNGEE. V was clipped by 2 bases and J by 2 bases; unmatched bases: 3.

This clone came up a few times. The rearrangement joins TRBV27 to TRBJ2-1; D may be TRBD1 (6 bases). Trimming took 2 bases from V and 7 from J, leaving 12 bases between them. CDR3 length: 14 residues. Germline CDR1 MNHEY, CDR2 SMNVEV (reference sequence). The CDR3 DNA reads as TGTGCCAGCAGTTTAGACAGGTCGGGGAATGAGCAGTTCTTC. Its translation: CASSLDRSGNEQFF.

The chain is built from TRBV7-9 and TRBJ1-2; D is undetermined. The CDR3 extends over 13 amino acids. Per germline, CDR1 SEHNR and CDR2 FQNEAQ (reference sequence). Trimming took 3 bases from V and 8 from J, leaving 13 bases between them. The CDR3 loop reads CASSFPQTGGYTF. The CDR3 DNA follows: TGTGCCAGCAGCTTCCCACAAACGGGGGGCTACACCTTC.

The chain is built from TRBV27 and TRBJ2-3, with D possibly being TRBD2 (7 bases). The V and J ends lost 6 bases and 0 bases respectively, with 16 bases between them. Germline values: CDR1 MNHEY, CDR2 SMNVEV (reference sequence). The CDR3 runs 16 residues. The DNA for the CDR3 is TGTGCCAGCAGGTCCCGGCGGGGGCTGAGCACAGATACGCAGTATTTT. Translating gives CASRSRRGLSTDTQYF.

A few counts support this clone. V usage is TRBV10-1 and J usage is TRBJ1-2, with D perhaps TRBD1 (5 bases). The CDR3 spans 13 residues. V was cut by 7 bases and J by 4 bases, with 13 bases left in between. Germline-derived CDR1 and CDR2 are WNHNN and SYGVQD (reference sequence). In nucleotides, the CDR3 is TGCGCCAGCAAAAAGACAGACCCCTATGGCTACACCTTC. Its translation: CASKKTDPYGYTF.

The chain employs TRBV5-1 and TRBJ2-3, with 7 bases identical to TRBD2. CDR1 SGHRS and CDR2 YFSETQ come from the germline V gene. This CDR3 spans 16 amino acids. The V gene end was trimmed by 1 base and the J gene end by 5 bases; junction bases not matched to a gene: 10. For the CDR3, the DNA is TGCGCCAGCAGCTTGACCCCGGGGAGGGACGGAGATACGCAGTATTTT. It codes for CASSLTPGRDGDTQYF.

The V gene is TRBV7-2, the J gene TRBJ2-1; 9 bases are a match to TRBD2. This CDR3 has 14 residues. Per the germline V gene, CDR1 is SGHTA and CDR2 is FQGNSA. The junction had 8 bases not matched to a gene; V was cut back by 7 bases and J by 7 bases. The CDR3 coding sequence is TGTGCCAGCAAGGATAGCGGGAGCATTAATGAGCAGTTCTTC. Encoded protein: CASKDSGSINEQFF.

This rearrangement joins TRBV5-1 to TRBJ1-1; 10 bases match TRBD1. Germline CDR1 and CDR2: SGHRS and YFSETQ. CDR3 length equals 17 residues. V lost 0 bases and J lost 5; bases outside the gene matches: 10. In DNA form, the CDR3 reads TGCGCCAGCAGCTTGGTTACCGGACAGGGGGTATGGACTGAAGCTTTCTTT. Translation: CASSLVTGQGVWTEAFF.

The CDR3 region is CARRGDRLEQYF. CDR3 in DNA: TGTGCCAGAAGAGGGGACAGGCTCGAGCAGTACTTC. The genes are TRBV2 and TRBJ2-7; 8 nucleotides match TRBD1. J was trimmed by 6 bases and V by 9 bases; bases with no gene match: 7. The CDR3 spans 12 residues. CDR1 is SNHLY and CDR2 is FYNNEI in the germline V gene.

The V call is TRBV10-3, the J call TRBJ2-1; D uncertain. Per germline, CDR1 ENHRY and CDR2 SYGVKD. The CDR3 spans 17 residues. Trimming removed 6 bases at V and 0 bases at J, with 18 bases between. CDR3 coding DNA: TGTGCCATCAGGAGAATAACAGTCCGAAGCTCCTACAATGAGCAGTTCTTC. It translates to CAIRRITVRSSYNEQFF.

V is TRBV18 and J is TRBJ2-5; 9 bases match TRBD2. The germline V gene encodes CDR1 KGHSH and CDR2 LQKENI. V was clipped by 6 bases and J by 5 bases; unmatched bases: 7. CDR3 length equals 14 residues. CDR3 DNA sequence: TGTGCCAGCTCCGTTAGCGGGAGTAAGGAGACCCAGTACTTC. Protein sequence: CASSVSGSKETQYF.

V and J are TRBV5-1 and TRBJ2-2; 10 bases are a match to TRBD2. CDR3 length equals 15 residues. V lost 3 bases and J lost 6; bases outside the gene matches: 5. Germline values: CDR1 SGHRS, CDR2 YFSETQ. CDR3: CASSSGTSVPGELFF. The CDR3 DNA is TGCGCCAGCAGCTCCGGGACTAGCGTCCCCGGGGAGCTGTTTTTT.

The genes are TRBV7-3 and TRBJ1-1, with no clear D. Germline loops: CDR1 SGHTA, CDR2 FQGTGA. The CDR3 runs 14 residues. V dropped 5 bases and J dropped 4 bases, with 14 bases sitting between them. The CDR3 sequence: CASSLWPGSTEAFF. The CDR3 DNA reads TGTGCCAGCAGCCTTTGGCCGGGGTCCACTGAAGCTTTCTTT.

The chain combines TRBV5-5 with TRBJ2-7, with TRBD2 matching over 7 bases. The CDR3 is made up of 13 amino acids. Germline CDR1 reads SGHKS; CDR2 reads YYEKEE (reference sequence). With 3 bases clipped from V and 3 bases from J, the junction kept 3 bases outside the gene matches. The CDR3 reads CASSWGGFYEQYF. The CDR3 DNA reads TGTGCCAGCAGCTGGGGAGGGTTCTACGAGCAGTACTTC.

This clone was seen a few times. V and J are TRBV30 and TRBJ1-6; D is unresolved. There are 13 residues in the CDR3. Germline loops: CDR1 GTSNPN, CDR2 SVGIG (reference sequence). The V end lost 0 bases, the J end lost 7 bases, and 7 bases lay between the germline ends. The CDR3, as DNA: TGTGCCTGGAGTGTAGTCGGGAATTCACCCCTCCACTTT. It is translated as CAWSVVGNSPLHF. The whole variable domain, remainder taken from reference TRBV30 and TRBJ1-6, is SQTIHQWPATLVQPVGSPLSLECTVEGTSNPNLYWYRQAAGRGLQLLFYSVGIGQISSEVPQNLSASRPQDRQFILSSKKLLLSDSGFYLCAWSVVGNSPLHFGNGTRLTVT.